Listed below are T cell receptor beta chains from one sample, sequenced in a study of T cells after posttransplantation cyclophosphamide. The method was immunoSEQ multiplex PCR; TCRdb's version includes in-frame clones alone and lacks a portion of them. The data hold 9,000 to 13,000 clones, with around 85% observed a single time. Sequencing used PBMCs, obtained roughly 2,000 days after allogeneic stem cell transplant with posttransplant cyclophosphamide. The receptors here all came from a female patient between 50 and 60 years old who received an allogeneic stem cell transplant from a related donor, was CMV-positive, and had no GVHD. Some T cells may arise from the graft donor. The CDR3 runs from the conserved cysteine through the conserved F or W. The D gene is left open where the match is weak. Rows may omit the clone size; those that give it use once, few, many or a size class.

TRBJ1-5,TRBV28,.,.,CASRAANQPQHF,TGTGCCAGCAGGGCCGCCAATCAGCCCCAGCATTTT
TRBJ2-5,TRBV6-6,.,.,CASSYFQQETQYF,TGTGCCAGCAGTTACTTTCAACAAGAGACCCAGTACTTC
TRBJ2-7,TRBV15,.,.,CATRGGSYEQYF,TGTGCCACCAGAGGAGGGTCCTACGAGCAGTACTTC
TRBJ2-7,TRBV19,.,.,CASSSRTGRAYYEQYF,TGTGCCAGTAGTTCAAGGACAGGGAGGGCCTACTACGAGCAGTACTTC
TRBJ1-2,TRBV2,once,.,CASSGIYYGYTF,TGTGCCAGCAGCGGGATTTACTATGGCTACACCTTC
TRBJ1-1,TRBV5-1,.,.,CASTSSGGGNTEAFF,TGCGCCAGCACCTCATCCGGGGGGGGCAACACTGAAGCTTTCTTT
TRBJ2-7,TRBV7-2,.,TRBD2,CASSFATSSEQYF,TGTGCCAGCAGCTTTGCGACTAGCAGCGAGCAGTACTTC
TRBJ2-1,TRBV28,.,.,CASSHSGLHLGNEQFF,TGTGCCAGCAGTCACTCAGGGCTCCACTTGGGGAATGAGCAGTTCTTC
TRBJ2-1,TRBV4-1,.,TRBD2,CASSDGTSGPGRRSYNEQFF,TGCGCCAGCAGCGATGGGACTAGCGGGCCGGGTAGGCGGTCCTACAATGAGCAGTTCTTC
TRBJ2-1,TRBV19,once,TRBD2,CASTPGRTSYNEQFF,TGTGCCAGTACCCCCGGGAGGACCTCCTACAATGAGCAGTTCTTC
TRBJ2-3,TRBV28,.,TRBD2,CASSFLGGTDTQYF,TGTGCCAGCAGTTTCTTGGGGGGGACAGATACGCAGTATTTT
TRBJ1-5,TRBV5-1,.,TRBD1,CASSLGQGVGTQHF,TGCGCCAGCAGCTTGGGACAGGGAGTGGGAACCCAGCATTTT
TRBJ2-5,TRBV18,.,.,CASSPGSQETQYF,TGTGCCAGCTCACCGGGCAGCCAAGAGACCCAGTACTTC
TRBJ2-5,TRBV4-1,.,.,CASSQGPQETQYF,TGCGCCAGCAGCCAAGGGCCCCAAGAGACCCAGTACTTC
TRBJ2-7,TRBV7-2,.,TRBD2,CASSELAGVGEQYF,TGTGCCAGCAGCGAACTAGCGGGAGTAGGGGAGCAGTACTTC
TRBJ2-3,TRBV9,.,TRBD2,CASSVVGLAGAGTDTQYF,TGTGCCAGCAGCGTAGTAGGACTAGCGGGAGCTGGTACAGATACGCAGTATTTT
TRBJ1-5,TRBV29-1,.,.,CSASGYNQPQHF,TGCAGCGCTTCAGGCTACAATCAGCCCCAGCATTTT
TRBJ1-4,TRBV27,.,TRBD1,CASSISTGRHEKLFF,TGTGCCAGCAGTATCTCGACAGGGAGACATGAAAAACTGTTTTTT
TRBJ2-2,TRBV18,.,.,CASSPLLGNTGELFF,TGTGCCAGCTCACCTCTTCTAGGGAACACCGGGGAGCTGTTTTTT
TRBJ1-1,TRBV11-3,.,.,CASSLGQNTEAFF,TGTGCCAGCAGCTTAGGACAGAACACTGAAGCTTTCTTT
TRBJ1-5,TRBV28,.,.,CASTTGLSQPQHF,TGTGCCAGCACCACAGGGTTAAGTCAGCCCCAGCATTTT
TRBJ1-1,TRBV14,few,.,CASSRTVNTEAFF,TGTGCCAGCAGTCGGACTGTTAACACTGAAGCTTTCTTT